The entry below describes one T cell receptor beta chain. The target antigen is unknown. The data stem from a study of T cells after yellow fever vaccination. Study-level findings and limits: Weaker in magnitude, the secondary response showed a faster peak on day 5 versus 15. Post-booster repertoires again held most primary-vaccination clones (roughly 96% CD4, roughly 88% CD8).

TCRdb itself ran the 5' RACE reads through MiXCR, one entry per CDR3 protein. This table has some 300,000 distinct CDR3 sequences, around 4% appearing once. CDR1 DFQATT and CDR2 SNEGSKA come from the germline V gene (reference sequence). After removal of 3 bases from V and 9 bases from J, the junction contained 11 bases not matched to a gene. CDR3 length: 15 amino acids. The clonotype comes from a man between 18 and 29 years old who received the YFV17D yellow fever vaccine. This chain uses TRBV20-1 with TRBJ2-1; 10 bases are a match to TRBD2. The sequencing used PBMCs, collected on the day of the yellow fever booster vaccination. The CDR3 bases are TGCAGTGCTAGGTCAAGCGGGGGGGCCCTTAGTGAGCAGTTCTTC. Its protein is CSARSSGGALSEQFF.